Below are 26 T cell receptor beta chains sequenced from a single sample in a study of blood T cell repertoires in COVID-19. The method was immunoSEQ multiplex PCR; TCRdb's version includes in-frame clones alone and lacks a portion of them. The data hold about 180,000 clones, with roughly nine tenths observed a single time. The sequenced material came from PBMCs or T cells enriched from blood (not recorded which). These receptors were obtained from a woman between 35 and 50 years old with acute COVID-19.

CDR3 bases: TGTGCCAGCAGCCCAGTGGTGCAGGGCTACGAGCAGTACTTC. This sequence encodes CASSPVVQGYEQYF. The chain combines TRBV7-9 with TRBJ2-7, with D possibly TRBD1 on 5 matching bases. CDR1 is SEHNR, CDR2 FQNEAQ, per germline (reference sequence). CDR3 length: 14 residues. Trimming removed 5 bases from V and 3 bases from J, with 14 bases in between. Full variable domain (remainder filled in from reference TRBV7-9 and TRBJ2-7): DTGVSQNPRHKITKRGQNVTFRCDPISEHNRLYWYRQTLGQGPEFLTYFQNEAQLEKSRLLSDRFSAERPKGSFSTLEIQRTEQGDSAMYLCASSPVVQGYEQYFGPGTRLTVT.

This clone was found once. The rearrangement uses TRBV6-2 or TRBV6-3 and TRBJ2-4; D is undetermined. Trimming pared 4 bases from V and 6 bases from J, leaving 7 bases between. The CDR3 extends over 12 amino acids. Germline CDR1 MNHEY, CDR2 SVGEGT. CDR3 in amino acids: CASSLAGNIQYF. CDR3 in DNA: TGTGCCAGCAGTTTGGCAGGAAACATTCAGTACTTC.

The chain combines TRBV19 with TRBJ1-1; 9 bases match TRBD1. Germline V lookup: CDR1 LNHDA, CDR2 SQIVND (reference sequence). The V gene end was trimmed by 5 bases and the J gene end by 3 bases; junction bases not matched to a gene: 4. The CDR3 sequence is 14 residues long. This CDR3 is CASSSGQGHTEAFF. CDR3 coding DNA: TGTGCCAGTAGTTCGGGACAGGGCCACACTGAAGCTTTCTTT.

The rearrangement links TRBV30 to TRBJ1-5; no firm D call. The germline V gene has CDR1 GTSNPN and CDR2 SVGIG (reference sequence). The V gene lost 1 base and the J gene lost 5 bases, with 9 bases spanning the gap. The CDR3 length is 13 residues. CDR3 loop: CAWSGPGHQPQHF. CDR3 nucleotides: TGTGCCTGGAGTGGCCCAGGCCATCAGCCCCAGCATTTT.

The chain combines TRBV5-1 with TRBJ2-5; TRBD1 agrees at 8 bases. The V and J ends lost 4 bases and 2 bases, in that order; junction bases with no gene match: 10. The CDR3 runs to 16 residues. CDR1 SGHRS and CDR2 YFSETQ come from the germline V gene. Here the CDR3 reads CASSPSATGVQETQYF. For the CDR3, the DNA is TGCGCCAGCAGCCCAAGCGCGACAGGGGTTCAAGAGACCCAGTACTTC.

Here the CDR3 DNA reads TGTGCCAGCAGCTCCTCCGGGACAGGGGGAGGAGAGACCCAGTACTTC. Translation: CASSSSGTGGGETQYF. The chain has TRBV7-9 and TRBJ2-5, with 11 positions matching TRBD1. CDR3 length equals 16 residues. Per germline, CDR1 SEHNR and CDR2 FQNEAQ (reference sequence). With V trimmed by 4 bases and J by 4 bases, 8 bases remained unmatched.

Turning to this clone: Additional DNA sequences in this sample encode the identical CDR3. The chain employs TRBV5-1 and TRBJ1-2, with D perhaps TRBD1 (6 bases). The CDR3 totals 13 residues. In germline, CDR1 is SGHRS, CDR2 YFSETQ. V was pared by 1 base and J by 4 bases, with 8 bases between. The CDR3 region is CASSLTGSYGYTF. CDR3 sequence (DNA): TGCGCCAGCAGCTTGACAGGGTCCTATGGCTACACCTTC.

This chain uses TRBV30 with TRBJ2-3; TRBD2 agrees at 7 bases. CDR1 and CDR2 from the germline V gene are GTSNPN and SVGIG (reference sequence). Germline trimming cut 4 bases from V and 6 bases from J; bases unmatched to any gene: 10. The CDR3 length is 14 residues. The CDR3 DNA reads TGTGCCTGGAACCAGCGGGGTTCGGGGGATACGCAGTATTTT. It specifies CAWNQRGSGDTQYF. Filled out from reference TRBV30 and TRBJ2-3, the complete variable domain reads SQTIHQWPATLVQPVGSPLSLECTVEGTSNPNLYWYRQAAGRGLQLLFYSVGIGQISSEVPQNLSASRPQDRQFILSSKKLLLSDSGFYLCAWNQRGSGDTQYFGPGTRLTVL.

The V and J genes are TRBV5-1 and TRBJ2-5, with 8 nucleotides matching TRBD2. This CDR3 is 14 amino acids long. The junction had 5 bases not matched to a gene; V was cut back by 4 bases and J by 3 bases. Germline V CDR1 and CDR2: SGHRS, YFSETQ. This CDR3 is CASSPIAGKETQYF. The DNA for the CDR3 is TGCGCCAGCAGCCCAATAGCGGGGAAAGAGACCCAGTACTTC.

This clone was seen a handful of times. V usage is TRBV6-2 or TRBV6-3 and J usage is TRBJ2-7; weak D call: TRBD2 (5 bases). CDR1 is MNHEY, CDR2 SVGEGT, per germline. This CDR3 spans 16 amino acids. The V and J ends lost 5 bases and 5 bases respectively, with 22 bases between them. The CDR3 is CASSISQRTLGDEQYF. The CDR3 DNA reads TGTGCCAGCAGTATCTCACAGCGGACTCTGGGTGACGAGCAGTACTTC.

The chain recombines TRBV28 with TRBJ2-7; D may be TRBD1 (6 bases). Per germline, CDR1 MDHEN and CDR2 SYDVKM. The length of the CDR3 is 15 residues. The germline V and J ends were trimmed by 4 bases and 1 base, with 14 bases remaining between them. CDR3 region: CASSSRTAISYEQYF. Here the CDR3 DNA reads TGTGCCAGCAGTTCCCGGACAGCGATATCCTACGAGCAGTACTTC.

The V gene is TRBV5-6, the J gene TRBJ2-1; maybe TRBD1 (6 bases). This CDR3 has 16 residues. The ends were cut back, 1 base at V and 1 base at J, with 12 bases in the middle. Germline CDR1 and CDR2: SGHDT and YYEEEE. The CDR3, as DNA: TGTGCCAGCAGCTTGCGGACAGTCGGTTCCTACAATGAGCAGTTCTTC. It encodes CASSLRTVGSYNEQFF.

This chain uses TRBV19 with TRBJ2-6, with TRBD1 matching over 9 bases. The germline CDR1 and CDR2 sequences are LNHDA and SQIVND (reference sequence). With V trimmed by 4 bases and J by 1 base, 8 bases remained unmatched. CDR3 length: 18 residues. The CDR3 DNA is TGTGCCAGTAGTACCCCGAGGACAGGGGAGTCTGGGGCCAACGTCCTGACTTTC. Amino acids: CASSTPRTGESGANVLTF.

The chain recombines TRBV28 with TRBJ1-2; D unresolved. This CDR3 region has 13 residues. The ends were cut back, 6 bases at V and 0 bases at J, with 8 bases in the middle. Germline assignment: CDR1 MDHEN and CDR2 SYDVKM. The CDR3 nucleotides are TGTGCCAGCAGCGTACTTTCTAACTATGGCTACACCTTC. Amino acids: CASSVLSNYGYTF.

V gene TRBV30 combines with J gene TRBJ1-1; possibly TRBD1 for D (5 bases). Trimming took 2 bases from V and 9 from J, leaving 13 bases between them. This CDR3 region has 12 residues. Germline loops: CDR1 GTSNPN, CDR2 SVGIG (reference sequence). The CDR3 coding sequence is TGTGCCTGGAGTACCGGGACTGCACAAGCTTTCTTT. Translating it yields CAWSTGTAQAFF.

This sequence joins TRBV2 and TRBJ2-4; 16 positions agree with TRBD2. Looked up from germline, CDR1 is SNHLY and CDR2 is FYNNEI. The CDR3 sequence is 19 residues long. J was trimmed by 1 base and V by 5 bases; bases with no gene match: 8. CDR3 DNA sequence: TGTGCCAGCAGTACCGGGACTAGCGGGGGGGCCGTGGCCAAAAACATTCAGTACTTC. Encoded protein: CASSTGTSGGAVAKNIQYF.

The rearrangement uses TRBV28 and TRBJ1-2, with D uncertain. The V gene's germline CDR1 is MDHEN and CDR2 SYDVKM. This CDR3 is built from 15 residues. Trimming left V 2 bases short and J 6 bases short, with 16 bases between. This chain's CDR3 is CASSLLAALGDGYTF. CDR3 nucleotide sequence: TGTGCCAGCAGTTTACTGGCAGCACTCGGAGATGGCTACACCTTC.

The CDR3 nucleotides read TGTGCCAGTAGTGCGGGACCCAACTACGAGCAGTACTTC. This sequence encodes CASSAGPNYEQYF. The J gene is TRBJ2-7, the V gene TRBV19; D is perhaps TRBD2 (6 bases). This CDR3 has 13 residues. Germline CDR1 is LNHDA and CDR2 is SQIVND (reference sequence). V was trimmed by 5 bases and J by 3 bases, leaving 11 bases between them.

The rearrangement links TRBV6-5 to TRBJ2-7; TRBD2 agrees at 9 bases. Looked up from germline, CDR1 is MNHEY and CDR2 is SVGAGI. Trimming removed 2 bases from V and 2 bases from J; junction bases left unmatched: 4. This CDR3 is built from 15 residues. The CDR3 reads CASSYERGAAYEQYF. DNA of the CDR3: TGTGCCAGCAGTTACGAGCGGGGGGCCGCCTACGAGCAGTACTTC.

The chain joins TRBV28 to TRBJ2-7; tentatively, D is TRBD1 (5 bases). Trimming cost V 2 bases and J 6 bases, with 14 bases left between them. There are 14 residues in the CDR3. CDR1 and CDR2 (germline): MDHEN, SYDVKM. The CDR3 DNA follows: TGTGCCAGCAGTTTAAGGACACCGATCTCCGAGCAGTACTTC. Encoded protein: CASSLRTPISEQYF.

This chain uses TRBV7-8 with TRBJ1-2; D possibly corresponds to TRBD1 (5 bases). V shed 1 base and J shed 4 bases, with 10 bases lying between them. This CDR3 region has 14 residues. Germline V gives CDR1 SGHVS, CDR2 FQNEAQ. The CDR3 sequence: CASSLGPGIYGYTF. Written as DNA, the CDR3 is TGTGCCAGCAGCTTAGGCCCAGGGATCTATGGCTACACCTTC.

This chain links TRBV19 with TRBJ2-3; 10 bases align to TRBD1. After removal of 5 bases from V and 0 bases from J, the junction contained 2 bases not matched to a gene. Germline assignment: CDR1 LNHDA and CDR2 SQIVND (reference sequence). The CDR3 consists of 15 residues. CDR3 residues: CASSVGQGSTDTQYF. CDR3 DNA sequence: TGTGCCAGTAGTGTGGGACAGGGGAGCACAGATACGCAGTATTTT.

V and J are TRBV7-9 and TRBJ2-5; D might be TRBD1 (6 bases). This CDR3 spans 14 amino acids. The germline CDR1 and CDR2 sequences are SEHNR and FQNEAQ (reference sequence). V was pared by 4 bases and J by 5 bases, with 14 bases between. CDR3 DNA sequence: TGTGCCAGCAGCTCGCAAGGGGGTCAGGAGACCCAGTACTTC. Translated: CASSSQGGQETQYF.

The rearrangement uses TRBV27 and TRBJ1-4; D may be TRBD1 (5 bases). Trimming removed 5 bases at V and 0 bases at J, with 10 bases between. CDR3 length: 15 residues. Germline V lookup: CDR1 MNHEY, CDR2 SMNVEV (reference sequence). In nucleotides, the CDR3 is TGTGCCAGCAGTAGAGACAGTGCAACTAATGAAAAACTGTTTTTT. Translating gives CASSRDSATNEKLFF. The full variable domain, its missing parts supplied by reference TRBV27 and TRBJ1-4, is EAQVTQNPRYLITVTGKKLTVTCSQNMNHEYMSWYRQDPGLGLRQIYYSMNVEVTDKGDVPEGYKVSRKEKRNFPLILESPSPNQTSLYFCASSRDSATNEKLFFGSGTQLSVL.

The V and J genes are TRBV6-5 and TRBJ1-3; possible D gene TRBD1, 6 bases. Germline-derived CDR1 and CDR2 are MNHEY and SVGAGI. This CDR3 has 14 amino acids. The V end lost 10 bases, the J end lost 3 bases, and 16 bases lay between the germline ends. The CDR3 coding sequence is TGTGCCACCGGGCCTCAGGGGAATGGAAACACCATATATTTT. This gives the protein CATGPQGNGNTIYF.

The rearrangement uses TRBV10-3 and TRBJ2-1; 8 bases map to TRBD1. The CDR3 has 14 residues. The germline CDR1 and CDR2 sequences are ENHRY and SYGVKD. J was trimmed by 5 bases and V by 10 bases; bases with no gene match: 10. CDR3 in DNA: TGTGCCACAAATGCGGGACAGGTGGACAATGAGCAGTTCTTC. This codes for CATNAGQVDNEQFF.